These 16 T cell receptor beta chains came from one sample sequenced in a study of T cells after yellow fever vaccination. In TCRdb, the 5' RACE reads were re-called with MiXCR into one record per CDR3 protein. The data hold roughly 520,000 distinct CDR3 sequences, with just over 20% observed a single time. The sample was PBMCs, taken roughly 20 days after the first yellow fever vaccination. The receptors originated from a man in his late teens or twenties who received the YFV17D yellow fever vaccine.

This clonotype occurred a few times. CDR3 loop: CASSQGGSGGYNEQFF. The DNA for the CDR3 is TGTGCCAGCAGCCAAGGTGGGAGCGGGGGCTACAATGAGCAGTTCTTC. The chain couples TRBV14 to TRBJ2-1; the match to TRBD2 covers 8 bases. Trimming cost V 1 base and J 3 bases; bases outside gene matches: 5. Germline CDR1 SGHDN, CDR2 FVKESK. This CDR3 is 16 amino acids long.

This clonotype came up a few times. This chain connects TRBV20-1 to TRBJ1-2, with TRBD1 matching over 8 bases. V trimming: 0 bases; J trimming: 5 bases; junction bases outside the gene matches: 11. This CDR3 comprises 16 residues. The germline CDR1 and CDR2 sequences are DFQATT and SNEGSKA (reference sequence). CDR3 in DNA: TGCAGTGCTAGAGATTCGAGGGTTGGGGACAGGTATGGCTACACCTTC. Protein product: CSARDSRVGDRYGYTF.

A word on this clonotype: The junction departs from germline at one end; a sequencing error may be responsible. This chain connects TRBV3-1 to TRBJ2-2; D might be TRBD1 or TRBD2, each matching 5 bases. Germline CDR1 reads LGHDT; CDR2 reads YNNKEL (reference sequence). This CDR3 has 15 residues. CDR3 region: CASSHRQGNTGEPFF. CDR3 nucleotide sequence: TGTGCCAGCAGCCACAGGCAGGGAAACACCGGGGAGCCGTTTTTT.

This clonotype was recorded a few times. The chain is built from TRBV28 and TRBJ2-1; D is ambiguous. Trimming took 3 bases from V and 3 from J, leaving 9 bases between them. CDR3 size: 14 residues. Germline V gene lookup returns CDR1 MDHEN and CDR2 SYDVKM. The CDR3 nucleotides read TGTGCCAGCAGTTTTAGACTGAGCTACAATGAGCAGTTCTTC. Its translation is CASSFRLSYNEQFF. The complete variable domain, with remaining parts taken from reference TRBV28 and TRBJ2-1, reads DVKVTQSSRYLVKRTGEKVFLECVQDMDHENMFWYRQDPGLGLRLIYFSYDVKMKEKGDIPEGYSVSREKKERFSLILESASTNQTSMYLCASSFRLSYNEQFFGPGTRLTVL.

V usage is TRBV25-1 and J usage is TRBJ2-5; no clear D. Deletions cut 2 bases from V and 2 bases from J, with 6 bases between. Per the germline V gene, CDR1 is MGHDK and CDR2 is SYGVNS. This CDR3 is 13 amino acids long. The CDR3 sequence is CASSEQFQETQYF. The CDR3 DNA reads as TGTGCCAGCAGTGAACAGTTTCAAGAGACCCAGTACTTC.

J is TRBJ1-1 and V is TRBV7-9; 9 positions match TRBD1. Germline V gene lookup returns CDR1 SEHNR and CDR2 FQNEAQ (reference sequence). CDR3 size: 13 residues. V shed 3 bases, J shed 8 bases, and the junction held 4 bases outside the gene matches. CDR3 nucleotide sequence: TGTGCCAGCAGCTTGAAGACAGGGGGGGAAGCTTTCTTT. Its translation: CASSLKTGGEAFF.

This clonotype was observed a few times. This sequence joins TRBV15 and TRBJ2-5; 9 bases are shared with TRBD2. Per germline, CDR1 LNHNV and CDR2 YYDKDF (reference sequence). J gave up 9 bases and V 0 bases, and 11 bases lay outside the gene matches. The CDR3 is made up of 16 amino acids. As DNA, the CDR3 is TGTGCCACCAGCAGAGATTCTAGCGGGGTCCTTGGGGCCCAGTACTTC. Its translation: CATSRDSSGVLGAQYF.

The chain links TRBV18 to TRBJ2-1; D is possibly TRBD2 (7 bases). The germline V gene encodes CDR1 KGHSH and CDR2 LQKENI. The CDR3 spans 15 residues. Trimming took 3 bases from V and 6 from J, leaving 15 bases between them. CDR3 amino acids: CASSPLGGPPNEQFF. For the CDR3, the DNA is TGTGCCAGCTCACCTCTCGGGGGGCCCCCCAATGAGCAGTTCTTC. Full variable domain (missing parts from reference TRBV18 and TRBJ2-1): NAGVMQNPRHLVRRRGQEARLRCSPMKGHSHVYWYRQLPEEGLKFMVYLQKENIIDESGMPKERFSAEFPKEGPSILRIQQVVRGDSAAYFCASSPLGGPPNEQFFGPGTRLTVL.

CDR3 bases: TGCGCCAGCAGCTTCGGCTCACAGGCCTACGAGCAGTACTTC. It encodes CASSFGSQAYEQYF. This chain links TRBV5-1 with TRBJ2-7, with TRBD1 as a possible D gene (5 bases). The germline V gene encodes CDR1 SGHRS and CDR2 YFSETQ. The CDR3 is 14 amino acids. Trimming left V 2 bases short and J 2 bases short, with 11 bases between.

This clonotype was counted between two and nine times. V usage is TRBV4-1 and J usage is TRBJ2-7, with D perhaps matching TRBD1 (6 bases). The V end was cut by 1 base, the J end by 3 bases, with 13 bases between. Germline loops: CDR1 MGHRA, CDR2 YSYEKL. There are 15 residues in the CDR3. CDR3 sequence (DNA): TGCGCCAGCAGCCAAGGTGCAGGGGACCTCTACGAGCAGTACTTC. It yields the protein CASSQGAGDLYEQYF.

The V gene is TRBV6-1, the J gene TRBJ1-4; D may be TRBD1 (5 bases). The CDR3 spans 16 residues. Germline assignment: CDR1 MNHNS and CDR2 SASEGT. Trimming took off 6 bases at V and 9 bases at J, with 23 bases between the two ends. CDR3 DNA: TGTGCCAGCAGGTCCGGGACGGCGGGCGCGGGGCAAAAACTGTTTTTT. This translates into CASRSGTAGAGQKLFF.

A few counts support this clonotype. The chain links TRBV7-9 to TRBJ1-2; 7 nucleotides line up with TRBD1. Germline V gives CDR1 SEHNR, CDR2 FQNEAQ (reference sequence). Trimming took 3 bases from V and 8 from J; bases not matched to a gene: 3. The CDR3 extends over 12 amino acids. The CDR3 sequence is CASSFTGDGYTF. The CDR3 bases are TGTGCCAGCAGCTTCACAGGGGACGGCTACACCTTC.

The V and J genes are TRBV5-1 and TRBJ2-3, with TRBD2 matching over 7 bases. Germline V gene lookup returns CDR1 SGHRS and CDR2 YFSETQ. V trimming: 6 bases; J trimming: 2 bases; junction bases outside the gene matches: 3. This CDR3 region has 13 residues. CDR3 residues: CASKSGDTDTQYF. The CDR3 DNA reads as TGCGCCAGCAAAAGCGGGGACACAGATACGCAGTATTTT.

The V gene is TRBV10-2, the J gene TRBJ1-4, with TRBD1 as a possible D gene (5 bases). Per the germline V gene, CDR1 is WSHSY and CDR2 is SAAADI. Deletions cut 8 bases from V and 4 bases from J, with 11 bases between. There are 13 residues in the CDR3. The CDR3 loop reads CASGGGGNEKLFF. DNA of the CDR3: TGCGCCAGCGGCGGTGGGGGTAATGAAAAACTGTTTTTT.

This clonotype was seen a few times. The chain combines TRBV7-9 with TRBJ2-3, with D perhaps matching TRBD1 (5 bases). Germline values: CDR1 SEHNR, CDR2 FQNEAQ (reference sequence). This CDR3 comprises 12 residues. The V gene lost 4 bases and the J gene lost 11 bases, with 13 bases spanning the gap. The CDR3, as DNA: TGTGCCAGCAGCTCAAACAGGCGGCGGCAGTATTTT. It specifies CASSSNRRRQYF.

The chain recombines TRBV11-1 with TRBJ2-2; 15 bases match TRBD2. J gave up 4 bases and V 6 bases, and 9 bases lay outside the gene matches. Germline CDR1 SGHAT, CDR2 FQDESV (reference sequence). The CDR3 totals 18 residues. The CDR3 is CASSTPGLAGGSTGELFF. DNA of the CDR3: TGTGCCAGCAGTACACCCGGACTAGCGGGGGGGAGCACCGGGGAGCTGTTTTTT.